This TCR beta chain was captured in a study of response to subunit inactivated influenza vaccine. For this clonotype: The antigen remains unidentified.

Germline assignment: CDR1 SGHTA and CDR2 FQGNSA. The V and J ends lost 0 bases and 6 bases respectively, with 15 bases between them. This CDR3 has 16 amino acids. TCRdb fed the RT-PCR reads into MiXCR, producing one record per CDR3 protein. Of about 650,000 distinct CDR3 sequences in the sample, around 14% were seen once. Study-level findings and limits: The authors suggested that few new T cells are recruited per seasonal influenza vaccination.

The chain combines TRBV7-2 with TRBJ2-1; D may be TRBD1 or TRBD2 (6 bases each). The material sequenced was PBMCs from blood, taken approximately 12 days after vaccination. The TCR was taken from a man aged 50 to 60 who received an inactivated influenza vaccine. CDR3 region: CASSLAGGRRRNEQFF. CDR3 nucleotide sequence: TGTGCCAGCAGCTTAGCAGGGGGGCGTAGACGCAATGAGCAGTTCTTC. Supplemented by reference TRBV7-2 and TRBJ2-1, the full variable domain reads GAGVSQSPSNKVTEKGKDVELRCDPISGHTALYWYRQSLGQGLEFLIYFQGNSAPDKSGLPSDRFSAERTGGSVSTLTIQRTQQEDSAVYLCASSLAGGRRRNEQFFGPGTRLTVL.